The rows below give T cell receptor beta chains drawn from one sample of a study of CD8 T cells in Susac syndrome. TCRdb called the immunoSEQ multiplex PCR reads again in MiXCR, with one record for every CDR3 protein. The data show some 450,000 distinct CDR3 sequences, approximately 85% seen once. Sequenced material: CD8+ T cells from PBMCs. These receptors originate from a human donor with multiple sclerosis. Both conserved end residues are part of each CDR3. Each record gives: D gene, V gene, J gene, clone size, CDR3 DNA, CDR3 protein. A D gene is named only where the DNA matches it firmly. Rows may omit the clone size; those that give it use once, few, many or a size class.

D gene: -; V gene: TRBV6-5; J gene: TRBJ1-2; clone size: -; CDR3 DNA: TGTGCCAGCAGTTACGGAGGGGGAACCAACTATGGCTACACCTTC; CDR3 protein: CASSYGGGTNYGYTF
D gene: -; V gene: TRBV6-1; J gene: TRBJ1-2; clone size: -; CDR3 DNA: TGTGCCAGCAGTGATACAGGGAACGGCTACACCTTC; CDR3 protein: CASSDTGNGYTF
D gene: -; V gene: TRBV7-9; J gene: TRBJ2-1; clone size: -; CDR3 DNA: TGTGCCAGTAGCTTAACAGGAGATGAGCAGTTCTTC; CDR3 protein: CASSLTGDEQFF
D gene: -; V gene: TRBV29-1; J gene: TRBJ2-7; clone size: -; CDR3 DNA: TGCAGCGTGGCCCTTGGGGCCTACGAGCAGTACTTC; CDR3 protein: CSVALGAYEQYF
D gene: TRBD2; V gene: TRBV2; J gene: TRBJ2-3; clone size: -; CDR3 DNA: TGTGCCAGCAGTATCGGACTAGCGGGGACCACAGATACGCAGTATTTT; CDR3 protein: CASSIGLAGTTDTQYF
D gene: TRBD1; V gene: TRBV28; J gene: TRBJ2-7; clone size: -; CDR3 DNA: TGTGCCAGCAGTTCCAGGACAGGGCACGAGCAGTACTTC; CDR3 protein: CASSSRTGHEQYF
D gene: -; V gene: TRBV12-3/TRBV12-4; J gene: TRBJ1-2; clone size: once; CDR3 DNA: TGTGCCAGCAGTTTAGCGCAGGGGTTTGGCTACACCTTC; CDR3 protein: CASSLAQGFGYTF
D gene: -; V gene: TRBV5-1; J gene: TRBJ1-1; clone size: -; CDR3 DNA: TGCGCCAGCAGCCCGGGCGTCGAGGACACTGAAGCTTTCTTT; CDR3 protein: CASSPGVEDTEAFF
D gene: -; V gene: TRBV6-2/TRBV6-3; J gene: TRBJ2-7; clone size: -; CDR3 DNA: TGTGCCAGCACCGAACCCGATCGTTCCTACGAGCAGTACTTC; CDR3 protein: CASTEPDRSYEQYF
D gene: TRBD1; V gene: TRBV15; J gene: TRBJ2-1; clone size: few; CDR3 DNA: TGTGCCACCAGCAGGACAGGGGGGAGCAATGAGCAGTTCTTC; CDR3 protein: CATSRTGGSNEQFF
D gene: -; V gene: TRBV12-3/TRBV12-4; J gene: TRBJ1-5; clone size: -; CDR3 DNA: TGTGCCAGCAGTTTTGGGGCAGGGGCGTCGGAATGGCCCCAGCATTTT; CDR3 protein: CASSFGAGASEWPQHF
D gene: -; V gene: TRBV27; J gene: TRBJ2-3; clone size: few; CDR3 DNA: TGTGCCAGCAGTTTAACCGGGAGCAGCACAGATACGCAGTATTTT; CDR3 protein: CASSLTGSSTDTQYF
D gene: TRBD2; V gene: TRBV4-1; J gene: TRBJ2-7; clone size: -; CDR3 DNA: TGCGCCAGCAGCCAAGATGGGGGTCAGAGACGAGCGGGAACGTACGAGCAGTACTTC; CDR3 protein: CASSQDGGQRRAGTYEQYF
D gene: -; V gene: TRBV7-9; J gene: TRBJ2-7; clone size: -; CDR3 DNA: TGTGCCAGCAGTAGGGGCTCCCAATTCTCCTACGAGCAGTACTTC; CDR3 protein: CASSRGSQFSYEQYF
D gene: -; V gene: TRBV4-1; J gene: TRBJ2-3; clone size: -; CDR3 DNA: TGCGCCAGCAGCCATCCCGGCGGTACAGAGTATTTT; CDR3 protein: CASSHPGGTEYF
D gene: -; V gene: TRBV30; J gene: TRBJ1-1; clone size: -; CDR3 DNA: TGTGCCTGGACAGCTATGAACACTGAAGCTTTCTTT; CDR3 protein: CAWTAMNTEAFF
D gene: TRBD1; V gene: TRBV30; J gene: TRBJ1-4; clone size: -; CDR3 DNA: TGTGCCTGGAGTGTGGGGACAGGGAATGAAAAACTGTTTTTT; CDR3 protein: CAWSVGTGNEKLFF
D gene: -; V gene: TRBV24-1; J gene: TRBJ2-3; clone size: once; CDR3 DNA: TGTGCCACCAGTGATGAGGACGGGTGGACGCAGTATTTT; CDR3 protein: CATSDEDGWTQYF
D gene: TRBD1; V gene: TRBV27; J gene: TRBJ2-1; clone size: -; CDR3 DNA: TGTGCCAGCAGTTTATCGTCGGGACAGGGGGCTGGAGAGCAGTTCTTC; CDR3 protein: CASSLSSGQGAGEQFF
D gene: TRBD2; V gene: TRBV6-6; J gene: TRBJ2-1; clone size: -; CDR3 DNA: TGTGCCAGCAGCGCCCTAGCGGGAGGGCCATCGGAGTTCTTC; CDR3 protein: CASSALAGGPSEFF